This entry lists 17 T cell receptor beta chains sequenced from one sample in a study of shared clonotypes between healthy human individuals. Sequenced by immunoSEQ multiplex PCR; TCRdb stores in-frame clones only, minus some. The sample gives under 650,000 clones, about 96% of which show up once; roughly 0.06% is in the top ten. The sample comprised naive CD4+ T cells sorted from blood. Subset reported: CD45RA+ positively selected. These TCRs come from a woman between 25 and 40 years old in good health.

This clone appeared once. The chain joins TRBV18 to TRBJ2-1; D is perhaps TRBD2 (5 bases). CDR1 and CDR2 from the germline V gene are KGHSH and LQKENI. The CDR3 is 15 amino acids. Trimming took 2 bases from V and 1 from J, leaving 9 bases between them. CDR3 nucleotide sequence: TGTGCCAGCTCACCAGGAGAGGGATCCTACAATGAGCAGTTCTTC. Its translation: CASSPGEGSYNEQFF.

This clone is a singleton in its sample. The rearrangement links TRBV11-2 to TRBJ2-7; TRBD2 matches 14 bases. This CDR3 region has 18 residues. From germline, CDR1 is SGHAT and CDR2 FQNNGV. Losses at the gene ends were 5 bases for V and 5 bases for J; bases not matched to a gene: 14. The CDR3 coding sequence is TGTGCCAGCAGCCCCCGCGCATGGACTAGCGGGAGGAAGGACGAGCAGTACTTC. Translated: CASSPRAWTSGRKDEQYF.

The V and J genes are TRBV4-1 and TRBJ2-1, with TRBD2 matching 7 bases. V was clipped by 0 bases and J by 4 bases; unmatched bases: 3. This CDR3 has 15 residues. Germline assignment: CDR1 MGHRA and CDR2 YSYEKL. CDR3 DNA: TGCGCCAGCAGCCAAGATCCGGGACTATACAATGAGCAGTTCTTC. Its translation: CASSQDPGLYNEQFF.

The J gene is TRBJ2-7, the V gene TRBV2; a weak D match, TRBD1 (5 bases). V was shortened by 6 bases and J by 3 bases, with 15 bases between the two germline ends. The CDR3 sequence is 14 residues long. CDR1 and CDR2 (germline): SNHLY, FYNNEI. The CDR3 is CASRDLVGLYEQYF. CDR3 nucleotides: TGTGCCAGCAGGGACCTCGTGGGGCTCTACGAGCAGTACTTC.

The V and J genes are TRBV7-9 and TRBJ1-1; 10 bases align to TRBD1. Germline CDR1 and CDR2: SEHNR and FQNEAQ (reference sequence). The junction had 7 bases not matched to a gene; V was cut back by 11 bases and J by 7 bases. The CDR3 has 12 residues. CDR3 region: CAAGTGAIEAFF. As DNA, the CDR3 is TGTGCCGCTGGGACAGGGGCGATTGAAGCTTTCTTT.

The J gene is TRBJ2-5, the V gene TRBV7-9; 7 nucleotides agree with TRBD2. V dropped 5 bases and J dropped 4; count of bases not matched to a gene: 19. The CDR3 runs to 18 residues. Germline CDR1 is SEHNR and CDR2 is FQNEAQ (reference sequence). CDR3 coding DNA: TGTGCCAGCAGCCCGGGGGGAGGCGGAAACCAAATAGCAGAGACCCAGTACTTC. Encoded protein: CASSPGGGGNQIAETQYF.

The CDR3, as DNA: TGTGCCAGCAGTACCCAAACTGGACTGGACGAGCAGTACTTC. Translated: CASSTQTGLDEQYF. The J gene is TRBJ2-7, the V gene TRBV28; tentative D call: TRBD2 (5 bases). V lost 5 bases, J lost 5 bases, and 16 bases lay in between. The CDR3 length is 14 residues. Germline loops: CDR1 MDHEN, CDR2 SYDVKM.

This clone has a single count. The V and J genes are TRBV28 and TRBJ1-1; 8 bases map to TRBD1. Germline CDR1 reads MDHEN; CDR2 reads SYDVKM. V gave up 9 bases and J gave up 11 bases; unmatched junction bases: 20. The CDR3 has 15 amino acids. Here the CDR3 reads CASKRPGQEKREAFF. The CDR3 nucleotides are TGTGCCAGTAAACGTCCGGGACAGGAAAAACGCGAGGCTTTCTTT. Full variable domain (missing parts from reference TRBV28 and TRBJ1-1): DVKVTQSSRYLVKRTGEKVFLECVQDMDHENMFWYRQDPGLGLRLIYFSYDVKMKEKGDIPEGYSVSREKKERFSLILESASTNQTSMYLCASKRPGQEKREAFFGQGTRLTVV.

The chain joins TRBV7-8 to TRBJ2-7; 10 positions match TRBD2. Trimming removed 4 bases from V and 5 bases from J; junction bases left unmatched: 11. In germline, CDR1 is SGHVS, CDR2 FQNEAQ. There are 16 residues in the CDR3. CDR3 sequence: CASSYDSGRPPHEQYF. In DNA form, the CDR3 reads TGTGCCAGCAGCTACGATAGCGGGAGGCCCCCCCACGAGCAGTACTTC.

The V and J genes are TRBV5-1 and TRBJ1-1, with D tentatively TRBD1 (5 bases). Trimming left V 1 base short and J 1 base short, with 17 bases between. The CDR3 loop spans 17 amino acids. CDR1 is SGHRS and CDR2 is YFSETQ in the germline V gene. Here the CDR3 DNA reads TGCGCCAGCAGCTTGATAGTGGGACGGACCAAGAACACTGAAGCTTTCTTT. The encoded protein is CASSLIVGRTKNTEAFF.

This chain uses TRBV7-7 with TRBJ2-2; D remains unclear. Germline-derived CDR1 and CDR2 are SSHAT and FNYEAQ (reference sequence). Trimming took off 6 bases at V and 1 base at J, with 15 bases between the two ends. This CDR3 comprises 16 residues. CDR3 loop: CASSSRQILNTGELFF. The CDR3 DNA sequence: TGTGCCAGCAGTTCGAGGCAAATCCTGAACACCGGGGAGCTGTTTTTT.

V is TRBV5-1 and J is TRBJ2-2, with 9 positions matching TRBD2. The CDR3 extends over 18 amino acids. V was pared by 0 bases and J by 5 bases, with 11 bases of the junction left unmatched. Germline values: CDR1 SGHRS, CDR2 YFSETQ. The DNA of the CDR3 is TGCGCCAGCAGCTTGGCCCAGGCGGGAGGGCCGGGAACCGGGGAGCTGTTTTTT. Its protein is CASSLAQAGGPGTGELFF.

The J gene is TRBJ2-5, the V gene TRBV7-7; perhaps TRBD2 as D (5 bases). Trimming left V 1 base short and J 1 base short, with 10 bases between. The germline V gene encodes CDR1 SSHAT and CDR2 FNYEAQ (reference sequence). There are 15 residues in the CDR3. The CDR3 region has the DNA TGTGCCAGCAGCTTAGTAGGTGGGAGCCAAGAGACCCAGTACTTC. It is translated as CASSLVGGSQETQYF.

The rearrangement uses TRBV6-1 and TRBJ1-5; D perhaps matches TRBD1 (6 bases). This CDR3 comprises 15 residues. Trimming shortened V by 7 bases and J by 6 bases, and 19 bases separated the two germline ends. Germline V lookup: CDR1 MNHNS, CDR2 SASEGT. CDR3 amino acids: CASTPQGRAVQPQHF. The CDR3 DNA reads TGTGCCAGCACCCCACAGGGAAGGGCTGTTCAGCCCCAGCATTTT.

CDR3 protein: CASSNGTSATDTQYF. CDR3 nucleotides: TGTGCCAGCAGCAACGGGACTAGCGCCACAGATACGCAGTATTTT. The chain has TRBV4-2 and TRBJ2-3; 10 nucleotides agree with TRBD2. The length of the CDR3 is 15 residues. The trim removed 5 bases at V and 2 bases at J, leaving 4 bases unmatched. CDR1 LGHNA and CDR2 YNFKEQ come from the germline V gene.

The rearrangement links TRBV19 to TRBJ2-7; a weak D match, TRBD2 (6 bases). Germline V gene sequence: CDR1 LNHDA, CDR2 SQIVND (reference sequence). CDR3 length: 15 amino acids. V lost 5 bases and J lost 0, with 14 bases in between. CDR3 bases: TGTGCCAGTAGTGTTGCGGGGAGTAGCTCCTACGAGCAGTACTTC. This sequence encodes CASSVAGSSSYEQYF.

The rearrangement uses TRBV28 and TRBJ2-7, with 8 bases fitting TRBD2. Germline loops: CDR1 MDHEN, CDR2 SYDVKM. Trimming at V came to 6 bases and at J to 3 bases, leaving 13 bases not matched to a gene. The CDR3 length is 16 residues. The CDR3 reads CASRPTEASGRYEQYF. The CDR3 DNA is TGTGCCAGCAGGCCAACGGAGGCTAGCGGGCGCTACGAGCAGTACTTC.